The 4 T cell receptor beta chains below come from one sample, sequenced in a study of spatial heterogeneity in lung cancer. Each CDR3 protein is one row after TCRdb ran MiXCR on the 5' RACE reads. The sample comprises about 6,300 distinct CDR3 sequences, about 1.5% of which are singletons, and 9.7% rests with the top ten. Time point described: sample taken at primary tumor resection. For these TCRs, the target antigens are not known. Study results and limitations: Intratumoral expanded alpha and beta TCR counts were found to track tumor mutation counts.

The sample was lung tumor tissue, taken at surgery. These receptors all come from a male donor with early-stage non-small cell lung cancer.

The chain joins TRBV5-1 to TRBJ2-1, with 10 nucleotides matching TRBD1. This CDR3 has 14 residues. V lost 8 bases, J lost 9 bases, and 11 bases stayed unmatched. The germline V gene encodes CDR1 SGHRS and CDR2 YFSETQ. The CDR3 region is CARTIWDRGSEQFF. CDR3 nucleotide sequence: TGCGCCAGAACAATATGGGACAGGGGTAGTGAGCAGTTCTTC.

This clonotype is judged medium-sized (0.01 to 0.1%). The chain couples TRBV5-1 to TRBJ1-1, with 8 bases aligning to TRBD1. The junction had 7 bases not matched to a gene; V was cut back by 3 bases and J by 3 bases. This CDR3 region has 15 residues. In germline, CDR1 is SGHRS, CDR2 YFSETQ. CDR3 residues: CASSSVGQGYTEAFF. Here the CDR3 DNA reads TGCGCCAGCAGCTCCGTCGGACAGGGCTACACTGAAGCTTTCTTT.

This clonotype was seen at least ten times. The CDR3 here is CASSQDMSYGYTF. CDR3 sequence (DNA): TGTGCCAGCAGCCAAGACATGAGCTATGGCTACACCTTC. The gene calls are TRBV3-1 and TRBJ1-2; D is uncertain. CDR1 is LGHDT, CDR2 YNNKEL, per germline (reference sequence). This CDR3 spans 13 amino acids. With 0 bases removed from V and 4 bases from J, the gap between germline ends came to 6 bases.

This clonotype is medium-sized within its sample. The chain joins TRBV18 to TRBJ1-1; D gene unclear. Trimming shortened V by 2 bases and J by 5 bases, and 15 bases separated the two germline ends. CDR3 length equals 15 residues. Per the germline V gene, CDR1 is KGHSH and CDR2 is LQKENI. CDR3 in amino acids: CASSPVDGDRTEAFF. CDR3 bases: TGTGCCAGCTCACCAGTGGACGGGGATCGGACTGAAGCTTTCTTT.